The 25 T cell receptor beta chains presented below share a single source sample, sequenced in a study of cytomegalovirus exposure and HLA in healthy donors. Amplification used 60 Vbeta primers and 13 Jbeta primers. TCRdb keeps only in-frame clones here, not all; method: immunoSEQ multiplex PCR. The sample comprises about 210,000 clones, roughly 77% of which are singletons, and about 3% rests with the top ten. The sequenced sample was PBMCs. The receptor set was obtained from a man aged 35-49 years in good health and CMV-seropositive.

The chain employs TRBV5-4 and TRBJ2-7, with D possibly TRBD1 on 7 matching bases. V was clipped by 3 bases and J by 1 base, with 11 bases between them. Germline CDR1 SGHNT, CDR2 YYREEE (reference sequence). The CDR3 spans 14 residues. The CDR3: CASSSAGGSYEQYF. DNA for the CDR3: TGTGCCAGCAGCTCCGCAGGGGGGTCCTACGAGCAGTACTTC.

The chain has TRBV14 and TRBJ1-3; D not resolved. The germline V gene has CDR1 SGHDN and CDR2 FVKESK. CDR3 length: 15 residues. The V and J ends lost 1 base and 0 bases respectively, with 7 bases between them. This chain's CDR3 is CASSQAGLSGNTIYF. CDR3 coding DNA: TGTGCCAGCAGCCAAGCAGGTCTCTCTGGAAACACCATATATTTT.

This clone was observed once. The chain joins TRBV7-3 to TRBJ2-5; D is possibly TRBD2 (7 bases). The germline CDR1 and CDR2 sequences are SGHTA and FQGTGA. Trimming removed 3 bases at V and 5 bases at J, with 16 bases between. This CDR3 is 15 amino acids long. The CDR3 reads CASSLRGGAGETQYF. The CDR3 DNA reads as TGTGCCAGCAGCTTGCGAGGGGGGGCCGGGGAGACCCAGTACTTC.

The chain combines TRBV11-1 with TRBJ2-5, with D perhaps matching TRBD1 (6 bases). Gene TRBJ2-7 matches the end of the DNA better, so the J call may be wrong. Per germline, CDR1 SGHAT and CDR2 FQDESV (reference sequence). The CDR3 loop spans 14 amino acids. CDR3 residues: CASSLMDSSYEQYF. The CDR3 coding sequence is TGTGCCAGCAGCTTGATGGACAGCTCCTACGAGCAGTACTTC.

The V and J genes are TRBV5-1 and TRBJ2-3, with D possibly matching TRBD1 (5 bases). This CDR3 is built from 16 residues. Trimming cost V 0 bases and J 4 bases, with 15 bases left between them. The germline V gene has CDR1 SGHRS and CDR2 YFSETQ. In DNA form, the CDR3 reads TGCGCCAGCAGCTTGGCCCTAGGGGCCCGTGCAGATACGCAGTATTTT. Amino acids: CASSLALGARADTQYF.

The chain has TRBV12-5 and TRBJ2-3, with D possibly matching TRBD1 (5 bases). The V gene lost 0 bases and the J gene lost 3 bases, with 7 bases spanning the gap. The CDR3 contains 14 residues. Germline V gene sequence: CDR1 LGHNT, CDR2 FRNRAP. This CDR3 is CASGLVPGTDTQYF. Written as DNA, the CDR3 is TGTGCTAGTGGTTTGGTCCCAGGGACAGATACGCAGTATTTT. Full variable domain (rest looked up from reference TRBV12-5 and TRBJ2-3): DARVTQTPRHKVTEMGQEVTMRCQPILGHNTVFWYRQTMMQGLELLAYFRNRAPLDDSGMPKDRFSAEMPDATLATLKIQPSEPRDSAVYFCASGLVPGTDTQYFGPGTRLTVL.

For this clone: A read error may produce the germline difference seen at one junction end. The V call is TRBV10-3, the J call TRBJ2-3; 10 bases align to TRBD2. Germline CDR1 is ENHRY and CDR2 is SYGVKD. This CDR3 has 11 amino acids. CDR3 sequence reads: CASSTGTSEVF. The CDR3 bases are TGTGCCAGCAGCACCGGGACTAGCGAGGTTTTT.

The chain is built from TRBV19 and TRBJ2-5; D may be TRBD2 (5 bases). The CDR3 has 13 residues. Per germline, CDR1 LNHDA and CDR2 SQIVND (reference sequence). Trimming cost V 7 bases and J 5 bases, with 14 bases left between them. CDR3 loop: CASTSIGSETQYF. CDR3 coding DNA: TGTGCCAGTACCTCAATAGGGAGTGAGACCCAGTACTTC. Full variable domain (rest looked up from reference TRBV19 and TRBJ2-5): DGGITQSPKYLFRKEGQNVTLSCEQNLNHDAMYWYRQDPGQGLRLIYYSQIVNDFQKGDIAEGYSVSREKKESFPLTVTSAQKNPTAFYLCASTSIGSETQYFGPGTRLLVL.

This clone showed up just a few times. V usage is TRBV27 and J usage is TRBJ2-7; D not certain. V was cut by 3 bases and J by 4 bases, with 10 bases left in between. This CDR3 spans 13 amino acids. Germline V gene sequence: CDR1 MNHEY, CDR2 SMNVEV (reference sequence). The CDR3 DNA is TGTGCCAGCAGTTTGCTAGACGGTTACGAGCAGTACTTC. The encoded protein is CASSLLDGYEQYF.

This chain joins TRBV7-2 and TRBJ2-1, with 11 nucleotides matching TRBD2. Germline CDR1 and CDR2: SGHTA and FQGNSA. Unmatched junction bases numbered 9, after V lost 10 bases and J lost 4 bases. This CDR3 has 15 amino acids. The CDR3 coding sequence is TGTGCCATCGTAGCGGGAGGGTGGAGGTACAATGAGCAGTTCTTC. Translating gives CAIVAGGWRYNEQFF.

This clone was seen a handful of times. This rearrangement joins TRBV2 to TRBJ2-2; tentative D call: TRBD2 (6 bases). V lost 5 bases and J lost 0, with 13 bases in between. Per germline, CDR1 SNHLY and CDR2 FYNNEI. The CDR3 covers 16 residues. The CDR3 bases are TGTGCCAGCAGTTTTGCGGGGATCGCGAACACCGGGGAGCTGTTTTTT. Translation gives CASSFAGIANTGELFF.

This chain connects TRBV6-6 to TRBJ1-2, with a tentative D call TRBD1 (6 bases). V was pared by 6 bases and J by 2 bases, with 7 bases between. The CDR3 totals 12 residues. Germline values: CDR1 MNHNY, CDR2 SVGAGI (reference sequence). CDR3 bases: TGTGCCAGCAGCGACAGGAACTATGGCTACACCTTC. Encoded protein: CASSDRNYGYTF.

The CDR3 sequence: CASSSLAGAINEQYF. CDR3 bases: TGTGCCAGCAGTTCACTAGCGGGAGCTATAAACGAGCAGTACTTC. The chain carries TRBV27 and TRBJ2-7; 11 positions agree with TRBD2. From germline, CDR1 is MNHEY and CDR2 SMNVEV (reference sequence). V lost 4 bases to trimming and J lost 5 bases; unmatched junction nucleotides: 7. This CDR3 is built from 15 residues.

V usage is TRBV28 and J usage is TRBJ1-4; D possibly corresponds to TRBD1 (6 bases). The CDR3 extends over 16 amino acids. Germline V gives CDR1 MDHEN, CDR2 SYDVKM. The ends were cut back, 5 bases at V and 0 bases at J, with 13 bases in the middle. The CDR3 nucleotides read TGTGCCAGCAGTCCTGGACAGCATGCAACTAATGAAAAACTGTTTTTT. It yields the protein CASSPGQHATNEKLFF.

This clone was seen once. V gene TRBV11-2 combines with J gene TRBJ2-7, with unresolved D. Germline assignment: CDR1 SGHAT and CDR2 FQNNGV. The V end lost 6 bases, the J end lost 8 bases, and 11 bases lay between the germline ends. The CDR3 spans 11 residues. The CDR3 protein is CASRTGSQQYF. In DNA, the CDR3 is TGTGCCAGCAGAACCGGGTCTCAGCAGTACTTC.

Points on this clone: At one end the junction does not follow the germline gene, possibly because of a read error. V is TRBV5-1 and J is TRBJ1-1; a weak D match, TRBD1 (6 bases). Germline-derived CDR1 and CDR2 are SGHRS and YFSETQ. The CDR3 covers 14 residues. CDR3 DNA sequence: TGTGCCAGCAGCTTGAGGGGGAGGAACACTGAAGCTTTCTTT. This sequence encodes CASSLRGRNTEAFF.

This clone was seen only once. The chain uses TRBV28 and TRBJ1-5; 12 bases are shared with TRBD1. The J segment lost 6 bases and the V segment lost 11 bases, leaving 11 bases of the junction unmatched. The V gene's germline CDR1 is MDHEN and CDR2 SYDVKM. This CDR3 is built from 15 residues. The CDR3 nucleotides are TGTGCCGGAACGCCGGGACAGGGGGCTCTTCAGCCCCAGCATTTT. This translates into CAGTPGQGALQPQHF.

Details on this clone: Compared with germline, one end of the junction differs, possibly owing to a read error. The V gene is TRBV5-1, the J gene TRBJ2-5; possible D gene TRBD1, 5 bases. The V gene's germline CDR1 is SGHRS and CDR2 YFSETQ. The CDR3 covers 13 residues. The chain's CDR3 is CASSLGQQGTQYF. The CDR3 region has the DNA TGCGCCAGCAGCTTGGGACAGCAAGGGACCCAGTACTTC.

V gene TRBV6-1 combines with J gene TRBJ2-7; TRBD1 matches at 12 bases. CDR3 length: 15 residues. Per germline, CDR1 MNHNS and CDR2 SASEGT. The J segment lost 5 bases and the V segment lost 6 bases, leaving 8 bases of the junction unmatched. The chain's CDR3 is CASSLEGTGGDEQYF. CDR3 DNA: TGTGCCAGCAGCTTAGAAGGGACAGGGGGCGACGAGCAGTACTTC.

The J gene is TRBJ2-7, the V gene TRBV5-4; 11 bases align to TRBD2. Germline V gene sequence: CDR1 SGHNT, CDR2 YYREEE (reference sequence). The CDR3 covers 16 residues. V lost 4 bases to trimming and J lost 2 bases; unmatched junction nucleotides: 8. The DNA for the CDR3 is TGTGCCAGCAGCCAAGAGGGTAGCGGGGGGGCCTACGAGCAGTACTTC. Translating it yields CASSQEGSGGAYEQYF.

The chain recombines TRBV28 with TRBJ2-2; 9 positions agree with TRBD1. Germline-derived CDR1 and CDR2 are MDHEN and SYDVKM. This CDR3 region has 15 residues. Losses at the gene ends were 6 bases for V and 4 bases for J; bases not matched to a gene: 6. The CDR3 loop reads CASRGDREFTGELFF. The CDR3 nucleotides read TGTGCCAGCAGGGGGGACAGGGAGTTCACCGGGGAGCTGTTTTTT.

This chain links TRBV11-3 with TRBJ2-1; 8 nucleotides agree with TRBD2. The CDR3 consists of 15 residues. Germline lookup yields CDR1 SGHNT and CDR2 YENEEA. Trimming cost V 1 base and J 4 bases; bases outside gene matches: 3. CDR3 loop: CASSLAGTRYNEQFF. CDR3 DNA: TGTGCCAGCAGCTTAGCCGGGACTAGGTACAATGAGCAGTTCTTC.

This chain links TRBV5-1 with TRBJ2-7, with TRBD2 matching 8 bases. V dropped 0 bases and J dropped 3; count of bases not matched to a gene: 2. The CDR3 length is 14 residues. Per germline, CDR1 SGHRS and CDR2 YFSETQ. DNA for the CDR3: TGCGCCAGCAGCTTGGGAACTAGCGGCTACGAGCAGTACTTC. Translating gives CASSLGTSGYEQYF.

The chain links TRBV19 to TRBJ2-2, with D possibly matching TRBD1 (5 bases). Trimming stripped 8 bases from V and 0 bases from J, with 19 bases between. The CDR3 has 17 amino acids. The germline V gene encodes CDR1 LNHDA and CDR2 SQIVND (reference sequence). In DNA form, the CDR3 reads TGTGCCAGTTTGGGGCAGCGCCCCTTGACGAACACCGGGGAGCTGTTTTTT. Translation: CASLGQRPLTNTGELFF.

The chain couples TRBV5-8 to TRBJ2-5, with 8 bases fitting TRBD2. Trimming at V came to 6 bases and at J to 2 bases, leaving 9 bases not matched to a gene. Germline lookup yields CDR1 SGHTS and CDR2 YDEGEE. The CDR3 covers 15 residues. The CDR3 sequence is CASKGRGGWQETQYF. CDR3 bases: TGTGCCAGCAAAGGTCGGGGGGGCTGGCAAGAGACCCAGTACTTC. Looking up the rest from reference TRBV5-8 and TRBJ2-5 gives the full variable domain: EAGVTQSPTHLIKTRGQQATLRCSPISGHTSVYWYQQALGLGLQFLLWYDEGEERNRGNFPPRFSGRQFPNYSSELNVNALELEDSALYLCASKGRGGWQETQYFGPGTRLLVL.